Listed here is a single T cell receptor (beta chain). Its antigen is unidentified. How the authors handled the data: Out-of-frame sequences were removed, leaving a few million distinct TCRbeta sequences. TCRdb's copy holds only in-frame clones and misses some; the assay was immunoSEQ multiplex PCR. The V and J calls and clone size come from that table; D and trimming were worked out from the DNA. The sample lists 56,000 or so clones, around 81% occurring once. Germline V lookup: CDR1 LNHDA, CDR2 SQIVND (reference sequence). Trimming at V came to 6 bases and at J to 4 bases, leaving 3 bases not matched to a gene. The CDR3 has 14 residues. The sample originates from a study of memory CD4+ T cells and cytomegalovirus serostatus. Across the whole study: This sample comes from healthy Belgian adults, about 10 CMV seropositive, approximately 23 seronegative.

Regarding the study as a whole: A US-trained random forest predicted CMV serostatus with median AUC around 0.9.

The sort gate was single viable CD3+CD4+CD8-CD45RO+ cells for memory CD4+ T cells. This TCR was sampled from an adult in good health and CMV-seronegative. The J gene is TRBJ2-1, the V gene TRBV19; 10 bases agree with TRBD2. Material: memory CD4+ T cells from blood. In DNA form, the CDR3 reads TGTGCCAGTAGGCTAGCGGGAGCGTACAATGAGCAGTTCTTC. It translates to CASRLAGAYNEQFF.